The 27 T cell receptor beta chains reported below all come from one sample, sequenced in a study of blood T cell repertoires in COVID-19. Produced via immunoSEQ multiplex PCR; TCRdb's table is partial and in-frame only. Among around 300,000 clones listed, 85% to 90% were seen once. Sequenced sample: PBMCs or T cells enriched from blood (not recorded which). The receptors come from a woman younger than 35 with acute COVID-19.

The gene calls are TRBV19 and TRBJ1-6; D gene uncertain. The V and J ends lost 1 base and 13 bases respectively, with 11 bases between them. This CDR3 has 13 residues. Germline V gene sequence: CDR1 LNHDA, CDR2 SQIVND (reference sequence). The CDR3 sequence is CASSIVAADPLHF. For the CDR3, the DNA is TGTGCCAGTAGTATAGTAGCAGCGGACCCCCTCCACTTT.

The rearrangement uses TRBV19 and TRBJ2-3; D call uncertain. The length of the CDR3 is 13 residues. Germline loops: CDR1 LNHDA, CDR2 SQIVND (reference sequence). The V end was cut by 5 bases, the J end by 0 bases, with 6 bases between. CDR3 protein: CASSLGSTDTQYF. The CDR3, as DNA: TGTGCCAGTAGTTTGGGCAGCACAGATACGCAGTATTTT.

The CDR3 loop reads CASSQDGGRARYF. In DNA, the CDR3 is TGTGCCAGCAGCCAAGATGGCGGGAGGGCGAGGTATTTT. V usage is TRBV3-1 (or the pseudogene TRBV3-2) and J usage is TRBJ2-3; TRBD2 agrees at 9 bases. The V segment lost 0 bases and the J segment 14 bases; nucleotides outside the gene matches: 6. Germline assignment: CDR1 LGHDT and CDR2 YNNKEL (reference sequence). The CDR3 spans 13 residues.

This clone was observed a handful of times. The chain combines TRBV7-9 with TRBJ2-2, with D possibly matching TRBD1 (6 bases). V gave up 4 bases and J gave up 8 bases, with 17 bases separating them. CDR1 and CDR2 (germline): SEHNR, FQNEAQ (reference sequence). The CDR3 has 15 amino acids. CDR3 amino acids: CASSSQGQGEGELFF. The CDR3 DNA follows: TGTGCCAGCAGCTCCCAGGGGCAGGGAGAAGGGGAGCTGTTTTTT. Filled out from reference TRBV7-9 and TRBJ2-2, the complete variable domain reads DTGVSQNPRHKITKRGQNVTFRCDPISEHNRLYWYRQTLGQGPEFLTYFQNEAQLEKSRLLSDRFSAERPKGSFSTLEIQRTEQGDSAMYLCASSSQGQGEGELFFGEGSRLTVL.

As concerns this clone: Germline and junction disagree at one end, which may indicate a read error. The J gene is TRBJ2-7, the V gene TRBV7-7; D may be TRBD2 (5 bases). The CDR3 contains 15 residues. CDR1 SSHAT and CDR2 FNYEAQ come from the germline V gene (reference sequence). The CDR3 region is CASSLGPGGSYEQYF. DNA for the CDR3: TGTGCTAGCAGCTTAGGTCCCGGAGGCTCCTACGAGCAGTACTTC.

The V and J genes are TRBV28 and TRBJ1-2; no clear D. Looked up from germline, CDR1 is MDHEN and CDR2 is SYDVKM. V was shortened by 3 bases and J by 6 bases, with 8 bases between the two germline ends. This CDR3 spans 12 amino acids. The CDR3 nucleotides are TGTGCCAGCAGTTTTGCGGGCAATGGCTACACCTTC. Its translation: CASSFAGNGYTF.

CDR3 amino acids: CASSQGTFLSNEQFF. For the CDR3, the DNA is TGTGCCAGCAGCCAGGGGACATTTTTGAGCAATGAGCAGTTCTTC. The chain couples TRBV5-8 to TRBJ2-1, with D perhaps matching TRBD1 (6 bases). This CDR3 has 15 amino acids. CDR1 is SGHTS, CDR2 YDEGEE, per germline. V lost 4 bases, J lost 6 bases, and 17 bases lay in between.

This rearrangement joins TRBV7-3 to TRBJ2-1; possible D gene TRBD2, 6 bases. Trimming shortened V by 5 bases and J by 8 bases, and 16 bases separated the two germline ends. Germline loops: CDR1 SGHTA, CDR2 FQGTGA. The CDR3 runs 14 residues. DNA of the CDR3: TGTGCCAGCAGCCGGGACTCGGGGTCATATGAGCAGTTCTTC. It is translated as CASSRDSGSYEQFF. The whole variable domain, filled in from reference TRBV7-3 and TRBJ2-1, reads GAGVSQTPSNKVTEKGKYVELRCDPISGHTALYWYRQSLGQGPEFLIYFQGTGAADDSGLPNDRFFAVRPEGSVSTLKIQRTERGDSAVYLCASSRDSGSYEQFFGPGTRLTVL.

The V gene is TRBV27, the J gene TRBJ1-1; 7 bases map to TRBD1. Trimming removed 5 bases from V and 3 bases from J; junction bases left unmatched: 9. This CDR3 contains 15 residues. Per germline, CDR1 MNHEY and CDR2 SMNVEV (reference sequence). CDR3 region: CASSTRDSLYTEAFF. The CDR3 nucleotides are TGTGCCAGCAGTACTCGGGACAGCCTTTACACTGAAGCTTTCTTT.

This clone was counted a single time. The genes are TRBV9 and TRBJ2-1; 7 bases match TRBD2. CDR3 length: 15 residues. The V segment lost 0 bases and the J segment 10 bases; nucleotides outside the gene matches: 10. Germline CDR1 reads SGDLS; CDR2 reads YYNGEE. CDR3 nucleotides: TGTGCCAGCAGCGTAGGAGGACTAGACGGAGGGGAGCAGTTCTTC. As protein: CASSVGGLDGGEQFF. Combining the CDR3 with reference TRBV9 and TRBJ2-1 gives the whole variable domain DSGVTQTPKHLITATGQRVTLRCSPRSGDLSVYWYQQSLDQGLQFLIQYYNGEERAKGNILERFSAQQFPDLHSELNLSSLELGDSALYFCASSVGGLDGGEQFFGPGTRLTVL.

This clone was recorded only once. The chain recombines TRBV29-1 with TRBJ2-7, with 9 bases fitting TRBD2. Per the germline V gene, CDR1 is SQVTM and CDR2 is ANQGSEA. The CDR3 contains 13 residues. J lost 7 bases, V lost 4 bases, and 8 bases had no gene match. The CDR3 sequence is CSVAGLAGKEQYF. CDR3 sequence (DNA): TGCAGCGTTGCGGGACTAGCCGGAAAAGAGCAGTACTTC.

The gene calls are TRBV9 and TRBJ2-2, with 9 bases matching TRBD2. CDR3 length: 17 residues. The junction had 7 bases not matched to a gene; V was cut back by 4 bases and J by 0 bases. CDR1 SGDLS and CDR2 YYNGEE come from the germline V gene. The CDR3 DNA is TGTGCCAGCAGCCCATACCGGACTAGCGCGAACACCGGGGAGCTGTTTTTT. Amino acids: CASSPYRTSANTGELFF.

This chain links TRBV10-1 with TRBJ1-5; TRBD1 matches at 7 bases. Trimming took 8 bases from V and 3 from J; bases not matched to a gene: 13. The CDR3 is made up of 16 amino acids. The germline V gene has CDR1 WNHNN and CDR2 SYGVQD (reference sequence). As DNA, the CDR3 is TGCGCCAGCGTTCTTCGGGACAGCGAGATCAATCAGCCCCAGCATTTT. The encoded protein is CASVLRDSEINQPQHF.

The rearrangement joins TRBV13 to TRBJ1-5, with 8 bases aligning to TRBD1. V was clipped by 4 bases and J by 7 bases; unmatched bases: 9. The germline gives CDR1 PRHDT, CDR2 FYEKMQ (reference sequence). The CDR3 extends over 15 amino acids. The DNA of the CDR3 is TGTGCCAGCAGCTCGTCCGGGGCAGGGGGCCAGCCCCAGCATTTT. This translates into CASSSSGAGGQPQHF.

V and J are TRBV27 and TRBJ1-6; D is perhaps TRBD1 (5 bases). CDR1 MNHEY and CDR2 SMNVEV come from the germline V gene (reference sequence). This CDR3 contains 14 residues. Trimming shortened V by 3 bases and J by 4 bases, and 7 bases separated the two germline ends. The CDR3 sequence: CASSLTEYNSPLHF. The CDR3 region has the DNA TGTGCCAGCAGTTTGACAGAATATAATTCACCCCTCCACTTT.

The chain links TRBV19 to TRBJ2-6; 7 bases are a match to TRBD1. The CDR3 runs to 17 residues. From germline, CDR1 is LNHDA and CDR2 SQIVND (reference sequence). The trim removed 6 bases at V and 0 bases at J, leaving 8 bases unmatched. The CDR3 DNA reads as TGTGCCAGTAGGGGACAGATAGGCCTCTCTGGGGCCAACGTCCTGACTTTC. It yields the protein CASRGQIGLSGANVLTF.

This chain connects TRBV7-9 to TRBJ1-2; 9 bases map to TRBD1. From germline, CDR1 is SEHNR and CDR2 FQNEAQ (reference sequence). The CDR3 contains 15 residues. The junction had 9 bases not matched to a gene; V was cut back by 5 bases and J by 5 bases. The CDR3 DNA sequence: TGTGCCAGCAGCCCCCGAGACAGGGGGGGGTATGGCTACACCTTC. It codes for CASSPRDRGGYGYTF.

The V call is TRBV7-9, the J call TRBJ2-3, with 7 nucleotides matching TRBD1. The V gene's germline CDR1 is SEHNR and CDR2 FQNEAQ (reference sequence). The CDR3 sequence is 13 residues long. J lost 4 bases, V lost 4 bases, and 2 bases had no gene match. In DNA form, the CDR3 reads TGTGCCAGCAGCTCAGGGGGACCAGATACGCAGTATTTT. As protein: CASSSGGPDTQYF. The whole variable domain, remainder taken from reference TRBV7-9 and TRBJ2-3, is DTGVSQNPRHKITKRGQNVTFRCDPISEHNRLYWYRQTLGQGPEFLTYFQNEAQLEKSRLLSDRFSAERPKGSFSTLEIQRTEQGDSAMYLCASSSGGPDTQYFGPGTRLTVL.

The chain couples TRBV19 to TRBJ1-4; unclear D gene. V gave up 3 bases and J gave up 0 bases, with 8 bases separating them. In germline, CDR1 is LNHDA, CDR2 SQIVND (reference sequence). The CDR3 totals 15 residues. CDR3 region: CASSIGSATNEKLFF. CDR3 nucleotides: TGTGCCAGTAGTATCGGGTCAGCAACTAATGAAAAACTGTTTTTT.

This chain uses TRBV28 with TRBJ1-2; 9 bases are shared with TRBD1. In germline, CDR1 is MDHEN, CDR2 SYDVKM. Trimming took 2 bases from V and 4 from J; bases not matched to a gene: 8. The CDR3 sequence is 16 residues long. The CDR3 coding sequence is TGTGCCAGCAGTTTAGCGGGACAGGGAGGCCTCTATGGCTACACCTTC. This gives the protein CASSLAGQGGLYGYTF.

The chain uses TRBV2 and TRBJ2-1; 10 nucleotides line up with TRBD2. The germline V gene encodes CDR1 SNHLY and CDR2 FYNNEI. J lost 7 bases, V lost 7 bases, and 13 bases had no gene match. The CDR3 runs to 16 residues. The CDR3 DNA follows: TGTGCCAGCACCCCTTCCCTAGCGGGAGTGATGAATGAGCAGTTCTTC. This codes for CASTPSLAGVMNEQFF.

The chain is built from TRBV28 and TRBJ1-2; 7 bases align to TRBD1. The CDR3 contains 14 residues. V shed 6 bases, J shed 7 bases, and the junction held 11 bases outside the gene matches. Germline V lookup: CDR1 MDHEN, CDR2 SYDVKM. The CDR3 here is CASSSGTAYTGYTF. CDR3 DNA: TGTGCCAGCAGCTCGGGGACAGCTTATACTGGCTACACCTTC.

The chain is built from TRBV28 and TRBJ1-6; no clear D gene. CDR1 and CDR2 (germline): MDHEN, SYDVKM. V lost 7 bases to trimming and J lost 7 bases, with 11 bases between them. This CDR3 is built from 13 residues. CDR3 in amino acids: CASNPTGNSPLHF. CDR3 sequence (DNA): TGTGCCAGCAACCCGACTGGGAATTCACCCCTCCACTTT.

The J gene is TRBJ2-1, the V gene TRBV6-6; 14 nucleotides line up with TRBD2. J gave up 0 bases and V 6 bases, and 13 bases lay outside the gene matches. Germline V gene lookup returns CDR1 MNHNY and CDR2 SVGAGI (reference sequence). CDR3 length: 20 residues. The CDR3 is CASSGKGLAGEAVSYNEQFF. The CDR3 DNA is TGTGCCAGCAGCGGCAAGGGACTAGCGGGAGAGGCCGTCTCCTACAATGAGCAGTTCTTC.

This chain links TRBV2 with TRBJ1-2, with 10 nucleotides matching TRBD1. V trimming: 6 bases; J trimming: 6 bases; junction bases outside the gene matches: 7. Germline CDR1 and CDR2: SNHLY and FYNNEI. CDR3 size: 14 residues. The CDR3 DNA reads as TGTGCCAGCAGGCTCCGGGACAGGGGTGATGGCTACACCTTC. Its protein is CASRLRDRGDGYTF.

The chain combines TRBV3-1 (or the pseudogene TRBV3-2) with TRBJ2-4; no reliable D call. CDR1 is LGHDT and CDR2 is YNNKEL in the germline V gene (reference sequence). V was pared by 6 bases and J by 0 bases, with 12 bases between. The CDR3 has 15 amino acids. The chain's CDR3 is CASSLGVLAKNIQYF. The CDR3 nucleotides are TGTGCCAGCAGTCTGGGCGTGCTAGCCAAAAACATTCAGTACTTC.

The chain joins TRBV7-3 to TRBJ2-3, with 10 bases fitting TRBD2. Germline trimming cut 8 bases from V and 3 bases from J; bases unmatched to any gene: 11. The CDR3 is 16 residues long. Germline CDR1 and CDR2: SGHTA and FQGTGA. CDR3 sequence reads: CASQTRAGGPTDTQYF. Written as DNA, the CDR3 is TGTGCCAGCCAAACCAGAGCGGGAGGGCCAACAGATACGCAGTATTTT.